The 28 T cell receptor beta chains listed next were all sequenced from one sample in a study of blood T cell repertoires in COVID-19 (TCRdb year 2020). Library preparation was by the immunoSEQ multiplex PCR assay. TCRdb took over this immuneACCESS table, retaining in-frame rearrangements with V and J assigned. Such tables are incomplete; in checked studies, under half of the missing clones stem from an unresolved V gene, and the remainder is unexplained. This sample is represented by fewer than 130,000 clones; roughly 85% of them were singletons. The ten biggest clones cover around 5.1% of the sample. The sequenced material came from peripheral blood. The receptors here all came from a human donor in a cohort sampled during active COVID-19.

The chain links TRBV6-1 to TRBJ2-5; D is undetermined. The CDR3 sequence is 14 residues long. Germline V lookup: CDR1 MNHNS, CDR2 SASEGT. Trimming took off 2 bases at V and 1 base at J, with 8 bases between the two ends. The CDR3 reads CASSESVGQETQYF. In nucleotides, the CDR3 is TGTGCCAGCAGTGAAAGCGTGGGCCAAGAGACCCAGTACTTC.

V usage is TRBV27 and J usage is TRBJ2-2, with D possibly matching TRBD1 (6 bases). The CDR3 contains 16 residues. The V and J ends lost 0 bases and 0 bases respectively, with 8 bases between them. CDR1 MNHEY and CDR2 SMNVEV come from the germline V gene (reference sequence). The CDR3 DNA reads TGTGCCAGCAGTTTATCGCAGGGGACGAACACCGGGGAGCTGTTTTTT. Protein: CASSLSQGTNTGELFF.

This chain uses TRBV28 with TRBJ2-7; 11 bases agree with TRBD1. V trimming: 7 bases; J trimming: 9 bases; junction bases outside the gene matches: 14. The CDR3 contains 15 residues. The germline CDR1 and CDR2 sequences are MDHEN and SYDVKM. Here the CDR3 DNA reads TGTGCCAGCACCACAGCCGGGACAGGGGGGCTAGGGCAGTACTTC. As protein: CASTTAGTGGLGQYF.

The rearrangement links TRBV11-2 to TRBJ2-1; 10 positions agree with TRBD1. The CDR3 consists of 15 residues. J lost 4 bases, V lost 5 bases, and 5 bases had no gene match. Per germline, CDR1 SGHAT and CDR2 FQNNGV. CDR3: CASSVGQGLYNEQFF. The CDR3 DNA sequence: TGTGCCAGCAGCGTGGGACAGGGGCTGTACAATGAGCAGTTCTTC.

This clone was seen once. In nucleotides, the CDR3 is TGTGCCAGCAGCTTTGCGGGCGCCCTCGGGACTGAAGCTTTCTTT. This codes for CASSFAGALGTEAFF. V is TRBV7-9 and J is TRBJ1-1; no clear D gene. Germline values: CDR1 SEHNR, CDR2 FQNEAQ (reference sequence). The CDR3 is 15 residues long. The germline V and J ends were trimmed by 3 bases and 5 bases, with 16 bases remaining between them.

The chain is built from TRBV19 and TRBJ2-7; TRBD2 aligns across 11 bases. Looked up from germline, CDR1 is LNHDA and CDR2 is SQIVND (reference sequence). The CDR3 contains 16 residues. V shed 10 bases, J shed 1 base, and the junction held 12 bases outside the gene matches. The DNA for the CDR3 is TGTGCCACCGCACCGGGACTAGCGGTCTCATCCTACGAGCAGTACTTC. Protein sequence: CATAPGLAVSSYEQYF.

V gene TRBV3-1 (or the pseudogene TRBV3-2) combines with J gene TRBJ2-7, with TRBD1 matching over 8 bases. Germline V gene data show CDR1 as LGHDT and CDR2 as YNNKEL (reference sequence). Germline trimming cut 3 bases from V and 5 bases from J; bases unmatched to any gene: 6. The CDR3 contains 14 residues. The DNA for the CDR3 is TGTGCCAGCAGCCACCGGGACAGGAGAGACGAGCAGTACTTC. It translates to CASSHRDRRDEQYF.

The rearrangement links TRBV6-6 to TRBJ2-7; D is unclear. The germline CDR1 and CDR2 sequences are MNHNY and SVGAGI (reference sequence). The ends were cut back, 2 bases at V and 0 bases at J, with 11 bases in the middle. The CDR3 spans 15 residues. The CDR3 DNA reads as TGTGCCAGCAGTTACCCCTATGAAAGCTCCTACGAGCAGTACTTC. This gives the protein CASSYPYESSYEQYF.

The CDR3 region is CASSPRALGQYEQYF. The CDR3 coding sequence is TGCGCCAGCAGCCCGAGAGCGCTGGGACAGTACGAGCAGTACTTC. The chain employs TRBV4-1 and TRBJ2-7; 7 positions match TRBD1. Germline CDR1 and CDR2: MGHRA and YSYEKL. V lost 4 bases to trimming and J lost 4 bases; unmatched junction nucleotides: 10. There are 15 residues in the CDR3.

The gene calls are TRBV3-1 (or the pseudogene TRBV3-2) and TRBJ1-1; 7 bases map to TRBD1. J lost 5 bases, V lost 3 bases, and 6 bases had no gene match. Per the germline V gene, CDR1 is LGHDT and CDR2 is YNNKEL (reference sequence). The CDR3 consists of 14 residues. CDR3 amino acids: CASSHLQGNTEAFF. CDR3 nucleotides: TGTGCCAGCAGCCACTTACAGGGGAATACTGAAGCTTTCTTT.

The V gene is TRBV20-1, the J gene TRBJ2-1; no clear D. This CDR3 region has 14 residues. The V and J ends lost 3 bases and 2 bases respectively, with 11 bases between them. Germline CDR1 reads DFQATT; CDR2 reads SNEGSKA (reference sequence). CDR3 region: CSASLARTYNEQFF. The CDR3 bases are TGCAGTGCTAGTCTGGCCCGAACCTACAATGAGCAGTTCTTC.

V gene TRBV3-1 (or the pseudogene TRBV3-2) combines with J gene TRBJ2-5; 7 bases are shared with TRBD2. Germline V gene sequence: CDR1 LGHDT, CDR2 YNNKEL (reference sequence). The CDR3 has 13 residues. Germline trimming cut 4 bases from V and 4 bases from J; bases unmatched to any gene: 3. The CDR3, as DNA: TGTGCCAGCAGCCCTCGACTAGCAGAGACCCAGTACTTC. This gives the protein CASSPRLAETQYF.

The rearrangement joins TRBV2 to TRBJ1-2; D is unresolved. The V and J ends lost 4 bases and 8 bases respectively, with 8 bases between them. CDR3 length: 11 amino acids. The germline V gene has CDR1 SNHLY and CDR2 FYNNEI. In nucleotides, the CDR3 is TGTGCCAGCAGTGTGGGTAGCGGCTACACCTTC. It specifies CASSVGSGYTF.

Written as DNA, the CDR3 is TGCGCCAGCAGCCAAGCCAGGGAAGAGACCCAGTACTTC. Translating it yields CASSQAREETQYF. The V call is TRBV4-3, the J call TRBJ2-5; weak D call: TRBD1 (5 bases). CDR1 and CDR2 from the germline V gene are LGHNA and YSLEER. The V end was cut by 1 base, the J end by 3 bases, with 6 bases between. CDR3 size: 13 residues.

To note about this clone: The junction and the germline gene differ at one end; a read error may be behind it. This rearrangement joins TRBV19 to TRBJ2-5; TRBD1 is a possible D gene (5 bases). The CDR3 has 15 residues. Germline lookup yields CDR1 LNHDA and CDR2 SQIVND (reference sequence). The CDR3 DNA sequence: TGTGCCAGTAGTCCCACAGGTCGACTGCCTTACAGAACCGACTTC. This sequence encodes CASSPTGRLPYRTDF.

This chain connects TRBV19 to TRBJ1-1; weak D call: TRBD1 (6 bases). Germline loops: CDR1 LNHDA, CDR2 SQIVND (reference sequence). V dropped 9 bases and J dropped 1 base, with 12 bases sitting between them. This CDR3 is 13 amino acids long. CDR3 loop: CASLGQTNTEAFF. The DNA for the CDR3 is TGTGCCAGCCTGGGACAAACGAACACTGAAGCTTTCTTT.

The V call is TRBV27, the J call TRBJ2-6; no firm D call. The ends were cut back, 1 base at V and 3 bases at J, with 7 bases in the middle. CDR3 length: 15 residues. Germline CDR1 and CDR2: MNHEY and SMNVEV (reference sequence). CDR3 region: CASSLLLGGANVLTF. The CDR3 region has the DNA TGTGCCAGCAGTTTATTGCTCGGTGGGGCCAACGTCCTGACTTTC.

The CDR3 protein is CASSLQRQDPYGYTF. The CDR3 region has the DNA TGTGCCAGCAGTTTGCAACGACAGGACCCCTATGGCTACACCTTC. V gene TRBV27 combines with J gene TRBJ1-2, with a possible D match to TRBD1 (6 bases). In germline, CDR1 is MNHEY, CDR2 SMNVEV (reference sequence). Deletions cut 3 bases from V and 4 bases from J, with 15 bases between. This CDR3 has 15 residues.

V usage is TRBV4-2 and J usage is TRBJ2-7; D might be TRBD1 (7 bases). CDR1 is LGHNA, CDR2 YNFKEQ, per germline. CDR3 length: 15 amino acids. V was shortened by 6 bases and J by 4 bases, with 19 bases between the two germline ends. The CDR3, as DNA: TGTGCCAGCAGAGGGGGCGCGGGGAAGGATTACGAGCAGTACTTC. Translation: CASRGGAGKDYEQYF.

CDR3 in DNA: TGCGCCAGCAGCCCGAGACAGACGAACACTGAAGCTTTCTTT. This gives the protein CASSPRQTNTEAFF. The chain links TRBV4-3 to TRBJ1-1; the D gene is possibly TRBD1 (5 bases). V was clipped by 4 bases and J by 1 base, with 10 bases between them. CDR3 length equals 14 residues. CDR1 LGHNA and CDR2 YSLEER come from the germline V gene.

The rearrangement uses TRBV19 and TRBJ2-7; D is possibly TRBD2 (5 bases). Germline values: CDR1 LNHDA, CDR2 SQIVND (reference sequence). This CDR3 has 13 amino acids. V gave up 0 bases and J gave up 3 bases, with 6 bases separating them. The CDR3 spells CASSIDRGYEQYF. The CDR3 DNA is TGTGCCAGTAGTATAGATCGGGGCTACGAGCAGTACTTC.

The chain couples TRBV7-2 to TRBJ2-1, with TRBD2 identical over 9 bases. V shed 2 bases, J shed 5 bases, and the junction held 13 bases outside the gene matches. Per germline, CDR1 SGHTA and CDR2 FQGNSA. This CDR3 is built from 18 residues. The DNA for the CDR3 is TGTGCCAGCAGCTTAAGTAGGCGGGAGGGCCCTCGGGACAATGAGCAGTTCTTC. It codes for CASSLSRREGPRDNEQFF. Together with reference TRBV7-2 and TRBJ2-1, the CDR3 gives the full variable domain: GAGVSQSPSNKVTEKGKDVELRCDPISGHTALYWYRQSLGQGLEFLIYFQGNSAPDKSGLPSDRFSAERTGGSVSTLTIQRTQQEDSAVYLCASSLSRREGPRDNEQFFGPGTRLTVL.

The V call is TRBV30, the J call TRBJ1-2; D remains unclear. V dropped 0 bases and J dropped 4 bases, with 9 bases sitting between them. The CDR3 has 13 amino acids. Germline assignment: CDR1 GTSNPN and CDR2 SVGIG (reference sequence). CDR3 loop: CAWSVGGAYGYTF. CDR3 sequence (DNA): TGTGCCTGGAGTGTTGGAGGCGCCTATGGCTACACCTTC.

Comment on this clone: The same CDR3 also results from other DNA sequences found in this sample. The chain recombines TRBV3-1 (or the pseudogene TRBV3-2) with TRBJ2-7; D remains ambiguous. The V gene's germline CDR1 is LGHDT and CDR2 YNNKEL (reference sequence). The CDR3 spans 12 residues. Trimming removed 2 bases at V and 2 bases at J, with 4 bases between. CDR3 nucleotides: TGTGCCAGCAGCCAACTACCCTACGAGCAGTACTTC. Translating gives CASSQLPYEQYF.

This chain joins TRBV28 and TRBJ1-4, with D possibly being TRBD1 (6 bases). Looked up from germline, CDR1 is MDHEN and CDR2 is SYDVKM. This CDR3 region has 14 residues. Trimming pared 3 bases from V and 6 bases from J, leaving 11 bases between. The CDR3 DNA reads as TGTGCCAGCAGTTTCTGGGAGGGGGATGAAAAACTGTTTTTT. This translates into CASSFWEGDEKLFF.

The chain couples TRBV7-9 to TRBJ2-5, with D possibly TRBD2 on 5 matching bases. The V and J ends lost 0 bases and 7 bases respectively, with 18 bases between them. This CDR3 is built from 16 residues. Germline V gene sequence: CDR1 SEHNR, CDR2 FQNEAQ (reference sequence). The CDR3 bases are TGTGCCAGCAGCTTAGCGGAAGGGCCTACCCGGGGGACCCAGTACTTC. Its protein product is CASSLAEGPTRGTQYF.

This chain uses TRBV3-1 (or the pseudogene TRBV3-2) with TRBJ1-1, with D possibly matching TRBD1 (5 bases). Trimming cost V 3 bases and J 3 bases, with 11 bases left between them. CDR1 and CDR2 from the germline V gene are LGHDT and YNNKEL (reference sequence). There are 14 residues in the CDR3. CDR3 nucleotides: TGTGCCAGCAGCCAGGGTGGAGGGGACACTGAAGCTTTCTTT. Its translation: CASSQGGGDTEAFF.

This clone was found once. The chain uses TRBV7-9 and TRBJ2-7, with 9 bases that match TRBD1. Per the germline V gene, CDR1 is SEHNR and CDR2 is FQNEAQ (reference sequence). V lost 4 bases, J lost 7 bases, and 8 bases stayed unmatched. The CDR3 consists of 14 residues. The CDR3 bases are TGTGCCAGCAGCTCCTCCGGGACAGGGAGAGAGCAGTACTTC. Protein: CASSSSGTGREQYF.